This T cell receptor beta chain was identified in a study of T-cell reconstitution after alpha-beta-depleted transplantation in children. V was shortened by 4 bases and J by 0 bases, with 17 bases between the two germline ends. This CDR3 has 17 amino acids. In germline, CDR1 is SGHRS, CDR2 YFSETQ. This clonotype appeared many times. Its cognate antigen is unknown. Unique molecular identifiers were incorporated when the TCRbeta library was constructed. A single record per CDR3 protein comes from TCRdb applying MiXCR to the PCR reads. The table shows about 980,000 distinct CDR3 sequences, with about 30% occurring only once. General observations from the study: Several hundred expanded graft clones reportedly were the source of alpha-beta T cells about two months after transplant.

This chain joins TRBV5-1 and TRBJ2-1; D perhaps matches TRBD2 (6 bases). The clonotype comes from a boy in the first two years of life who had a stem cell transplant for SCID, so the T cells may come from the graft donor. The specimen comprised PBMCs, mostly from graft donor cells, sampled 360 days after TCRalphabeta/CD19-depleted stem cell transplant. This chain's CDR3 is CASSKIPSDSSYNEQFF. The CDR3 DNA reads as TGCGCCAGCAGCAAAATCCCTAGCGACAGCTCCTACAATGAGCAGTTCTTC.